This T cell receptor beta chain was documented in a study of T cell repertoires in cytomegalovirus infection. Study overall: Both a matching HLA type and CMV infection were indicated by public TCR beta signatures.

CDR3 length: 14 residues. CDR1 is SGHTA and CDR2 is FQGTGA in the germline V gene. Trimming removed 2 bases at V and 7 bases at J, with 9 bases between. TCRdb called the reads again in MiXCR, with one record for every CDR3 protein. The sample includes roughly 280,000 distinct CDR3 sequences, around 9% of them seen just once. Study observations and caveats: Clonotypes of TCR beta that were HLA-C-restricted and CMV-specific dominated the ex vivo response. Carriage of CMV together with the relevant HLA was identifiable through cumulative public TCR beta family frequency.

The table lists this clonotype with many counts. Its antigen is still unknown. Sample: PBMCs. The source is a human donor in good health (CMV status not recorded). Some clones in this sample may be carry-over from other donors' samples. This chain joins TRBV7-3 and TRBJ1-6, with D unclear. The CDR3 reads CASSLAGPNSPLHF. The CDR3 coding sequence is TGTGCCAGCAGCTTAGCTGGGCCCAATTCACCCCTCCACTTT.